This record covers a single T cell receptor beta chain. The source of the sample is a study of shared clonotypes between healthy human individuals. TCRdb keeps only in-frame clones here, not all; method: immunoSEQ multiplex PCR. The sample lists around 700,000 clones; approximately 75% were seen once. Germline CDR1 is SGDLS and CDR2 is YYNGEE. Unmatched junction bases numbered 10, after V lost 3 bases and J lost 0 bases. The CDR3 runs to 17 residues. Sequences were obtained from memory CD4+ T cells sorted from blood. The subset is: CD45RA-negative fraction. The gene calls are TRBV9 and TRBJ2-3; TRBD2 aligns across 7 bases. This sequence originates from a woman in her twenties or thirties in good health. The DNA for the CDR3 is TGTGCCAGCAGCGGGCCTGTGGGAGGGATCAGCACAGATACGCAGTATTTT. It specifies CASSGPVGGISTDTQYF.